The next 30 T cell receptor beta chains were all read from a single sample in a study of CXCR3-negative and CXCR3-positive naive CD8 T cells. UMI-tagged TRB cDNA libraries were built via 5' RACE. TCRdb reprocessed the 5' RACE reads, keeping one entry per CDR3 protein, no DNA. This sample carries roughly 45,000 distinct CDR3 sequences, with under 2.5% going to the ten biggest clones. The sample comprised naive CXCR3- CD8+ T cells from blood. Subset reported: CD45RO-CCR7+CD27+CD95- naive CD8+ T cells lacking CXCR3 (TNR3-). These receptors came from a human donor in good health. Some clones in this sample may be carry-over from other donors' samples.

The V call is TRBV27, the J call TRBJ1-5; TCRdb designates TRBD1, a call that cannot be tested without DNA. The germline V gene encodes CDR1 MNHEY and CDR2 SMNVEV (reference sequence). This CDR3 region has 17 residues. This CDR3 is CASSKMGTGVMSQPQHF.

The chain links TRBV10-3 to TRBJ1-2. Per the germline V gene, CDR1 is ENHRY and CDR2 is SYGVKD. The CDR3 is 13 residues long. CDR3 residues: CAISESNIYGYTF.

The chain links TRBV20-1 to TRBJ2-1; the D gene TCRdb calls, TRBD2, cannot be checked with no DNA. This CDR3 contains 14 residues. CDR1 and CDR2 (germline): DFQATT, SNEGSKA (reference sequence). The CDR3 sequence is CSADSGGPYNEQFF.

The genes are TRBV28 and TRBJ2-3; TCRdb indicates TRBD2, and absent DNA this call remains unverified. In germline, CDR1 is MDHEN, CDR2 SYDVKM. The CDR3 covers 16 residues. CDR3: CASSLTSGAFTDTQYF.

This rearrangement joins TRBV12-3 or TRBV12-4 to TRBJ2-7; TCRdb's D call, TRBD1, is unchecked because there is no DNA. CDR3 size: 17 residues. This chain's CDR3 is CASSEPGQGTTGHEQYF.

The rearrangement links TRBV2 to TRBJ2-7; TCRdb's D call, TRBD2, is unchecked because there is no DNA. This CDR3 is built from 14 residues. Germline CDR1 is SNHLY and CDR2 is FYNNEI. This CDR3 is CASMALSSSYEQYF.

This sequence joins TRBV29-1 and TRBJ1-2; TCRdb proposes TRBD1, but this gene call is untestable without DNA. The germline gives CDR1 SQVTM, CDR2 ANQGSEA. The CDR3 has 13 residues. CDR3 amino acids: CSGSVTREYGYTF.

The genes are TRBV6-5 and TRBJ2-1; as DNA is missing, the TRBD1 call by TCRdb cannot be tested. The CDR3 extends over 13 amino acids. CDR1 and CDR2 from the germline V gene are MNHEY and SVGAGI. The CDR3 region is CASSYSGQNEQFF.

The chain carries TRBV29-1 and TRBJ2-7; the TCRdb call, TRBD2, lacks DNA for checking. Per the germline V gene, CDR1 is SQVTM and CDR2 is ANQGSEA. The CDR3 sequence is 13 residues long. CDR3 residues: CSVESRAGYEQYF.

The chain joins TRBV29-1 to TRBJ1-3. CDR1 is SQVTM, CDR2 ANQGSEA, per germline. The CDR3 totals 14 residues. CDR3 in amino acids: CSVADRDSGNTIYF.

V and J are TRBV28 and TRBJ2-1; TCRdb outputs TRBD2, but without DNA this stays unchecked. Germline values: CDR1 MDHEN, CDR2 SYDVKM. The CDR3 runs to 12 residues. CDR3 sequence reads: CASSIEGNEQFF.

The chain recombines TRBV13 with TRBJ1-2. The CDR3 consists of 13 residues. Germline CDR1 reads PRHDT; CDR2 reads FYEKMQ (reference sequence). CDR3 residues: CASSLGLTGGYTF. Complete variable domain (other parts from reference TRBV13 and TRBJ1-2): AAGVIQSPRHLIKEKRETATLKCYPIPRHDTVYWYQQGPGQDPQFLISFYEKMQSDKGSIPDRFSAQQFSDYHSELNMSSLELGDSALYFCASSLGLTGGYTFGSGTRLTVV.

This clonotype counts as medium-sized by frequency. The rearrangement links TRBV7-7 to TRBJ2-2; TCRdb names TRBD1, which stays unverified in the absence of DNA. The germline V gene has CDR1 SSHAT and CDR2 FNYEAQ (reference sequence). This CDR3 is 16 amino acids long. The CDR3 is CASSFDYGAKGGELFF.

The gene calls are TRBV15 and TRBJ1-3; TCRdb's D call of TRBD1 is untestable without DNA. The CDR3 runs 14 residues. Germline CDR1 reads LNHNV; CDR2 reads YYDKDF (reference sequence). The CDR3 sequence is CATRGVGSGNTIYF. Complete variable domain (other parts from reference TRBV15 and TRBJ1-3): DAMVIQNPRYQVTQFGKPVTLSCSQTLNHNVMYWYQQKSSQAPKLLFHYYDKDFNNEADTPDNFQSRRPNTSFCFLDIRSPGLGDTAMYLCATRGVGSGNTIYFGEGSWLTVV.

V gene TRBV29-1 combines with J gene TRBJ1-1; TCRdb's D call, TRBD1, is unchecked because there is no DNA. The length of the CDR3 is 13 residues. Germline V gene lookup returns CDR1 SQVTM and CDR2 ANQGSEA. The CDR3 is CSVVPGLNTEAFF.

This chain connects TRBV29-1 to TRBJ2-2; TCRdb lists TRBD2, though no DNA is available to test this call. Germline-derived CDR1 and CDR2 are SQVTM and ANQGSEA. CDR3 length: 13 amino acids. CDR3 sequence reads: CSVVLVNTGELFF.

The V and J genes are TRBV27 and TRBJ1-1. Germline values: CDR1 MNHEY, CDR2 SMNVEV (reference sequence). CDR3 size: 17 residues. CDR3: CANLVNLGALGHVEAFF.

The rearrangement uses TRBV2 and TRBJ2-7; TCRdb's assignment of TRBD1 cannot be checked, as there is no DNA. The CDR3 loop spans 14 amino acids. Germline CDR1 reads SNHLY; CDR2 reads FYNNEI. The CDR3 sequence: CASRFPDRSYEQYF. Full variable domain (rest looked up from reference TRBV2 and TRBJ2-7): EPEVTQTPSHQVTQMGQEVILRCVPISNHLYFYWYRQILGQKVEFLVSFYNNEISEKSEIFDDQFSVERPDGSNFTLKIRSTKLEDSAMYFCASRFPDRSYEQYFGPGTRLTVT.

The J gene is TRBJ2-7, the V gene TRBV4-2. This CDR3 contains 14 residues. Germline CDR1 is LGHNA and CDR2 is YNFKEQ. CDR3: CASSQVLASYEQYF.

V is TRBV2 and J is TRBJ2-1; absent DNA, TCRdb's TRBD1 call cannot be checked. The CDR3 contains 15 residues. CDR1 is SNHLY, CDR2 FYNNEI, per germline. CDR3 amino acids: CASSVQTDSYNEQFF.

The chain links TRBV14 to TRBJ1-2; the TCRdb call, TRBD1, lacks DNA for checking. The CDR3 spans 15 residues. Germline lookup yields CDR1 SGHDN and CDR2 FVKESK. The CDR3 sequence: CASSQETRDLDGYTF.

The chain joins TRBV12-3 or TRBV12-4 to TRBJ2-7; as DNA is missing, the TRBD2 call by TCRdb cannot be tested. This CDR3 contains 12 residues. The CDR3 reads CASTLGGTEQYF.

This chain uses TRBV3-1 with TRBJ2-7. This CDR3 is built from 15 residues. Germline V lookup: CDR1 LGHDT, CDR2 YNNKEL (reference sequence). The chain's CDR3 is CASSPEPTTTSEQYF.

This chain uses TRBV15 with TRBJ2-3. CDR3 length: 14 amino acids. Germline V gene data show CDR1 as LNHNV and CDR2 as YYDKDF (reference sequence). The CDR3 loop reads CATSIFGNTDTQYF.

The chain carries TRBV12-3 or TRBV12-4 and TRBJ1-1. The CDR3 totals 13 residues. The CDR3 is CASSLTPRTEAFF.

V and J are TRBV28 and TRBJ2-1. This CDR3 contains 16 residues. Germline CDR1 reads MDHEN; CDR2 reads SYDVKM. The CDR3 reads CASSLIPITNYNEQFF.

The chain joins TRBV6-1 to TRBJ1-5. The CDR3 extends over 11 amino acids. Germline assignment: CDR1 MNHNS and CDR2 SASEGT. The CDR3 here is CASSEDPTQHF.

This sequence joins TRBV12-3 or TRBV12-4 and TRBJ2-1; the TCRdb D gene call, TRBD2, has no DNA to confirm it. The CDR3 length is 17 residues. This CDR3 reads CASRHDRRSGGLDEQFF.

This chain links TRBV12-3 or TRBV12-4 with TRBJ1-2; without DNA, the TCRdb call of TRBD1 cannot be checked. The CDR3 sequence is 15 residues long. CDR3 sequence: CASSLVPDRLSGYTF.

The CDR3 here is CASSQESGREDFSYEQYF. This sequence joins TRBV3-1 and TRBJ2-7; TCRdb's D gene call, TRBD2, goes unchecked for lack of DNA. Per the germline V gene, CDR1 is LGHDT and CDR2 is YNNKEL (reference sequence). This CDR3 has 18 amino acids.